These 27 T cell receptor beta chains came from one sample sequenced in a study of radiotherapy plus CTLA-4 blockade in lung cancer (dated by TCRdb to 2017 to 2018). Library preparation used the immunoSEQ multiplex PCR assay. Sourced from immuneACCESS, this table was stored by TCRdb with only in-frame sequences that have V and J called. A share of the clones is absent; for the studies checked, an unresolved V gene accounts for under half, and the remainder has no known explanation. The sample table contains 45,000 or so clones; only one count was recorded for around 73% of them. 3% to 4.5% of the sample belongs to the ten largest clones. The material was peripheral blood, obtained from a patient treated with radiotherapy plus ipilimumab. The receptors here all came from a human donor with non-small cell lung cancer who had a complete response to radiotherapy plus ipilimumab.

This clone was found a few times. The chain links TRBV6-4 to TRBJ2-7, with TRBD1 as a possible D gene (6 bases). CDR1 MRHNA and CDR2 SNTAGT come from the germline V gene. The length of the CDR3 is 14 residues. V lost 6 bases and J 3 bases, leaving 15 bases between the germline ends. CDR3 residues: CASRDRGNLYEQYF. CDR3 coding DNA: TGTGCCAGCAGGGACAGAGGTAATCTCTACGAGCAGTACTTC.

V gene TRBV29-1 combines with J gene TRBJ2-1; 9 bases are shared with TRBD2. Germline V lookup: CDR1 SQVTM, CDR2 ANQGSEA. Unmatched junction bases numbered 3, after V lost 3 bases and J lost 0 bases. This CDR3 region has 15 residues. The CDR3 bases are TGCAGCGTTGAGGGTAGCGGGAGCTCCTACAATGAGCAGTTCTTC. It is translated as CSVEGSGSSYNEQFF.

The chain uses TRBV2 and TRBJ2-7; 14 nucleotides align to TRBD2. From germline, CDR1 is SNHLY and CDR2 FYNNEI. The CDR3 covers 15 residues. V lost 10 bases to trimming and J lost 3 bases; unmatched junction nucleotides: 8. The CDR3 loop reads CATTGLAGAGYEQYF. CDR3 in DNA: TGTGCCACAACGGGACTAGCGGGAGCAGGCTACGAGCAGTACTTC.

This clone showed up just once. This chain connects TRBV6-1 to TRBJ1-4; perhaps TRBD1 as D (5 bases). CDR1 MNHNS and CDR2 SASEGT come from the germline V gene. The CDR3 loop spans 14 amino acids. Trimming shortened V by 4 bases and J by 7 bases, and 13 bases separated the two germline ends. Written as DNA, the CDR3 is TGTGCCAGCAGTGTTGCGGGGGGAGGTGAAAAACTGTTTTTT. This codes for CASSVAGGGEKLFF.

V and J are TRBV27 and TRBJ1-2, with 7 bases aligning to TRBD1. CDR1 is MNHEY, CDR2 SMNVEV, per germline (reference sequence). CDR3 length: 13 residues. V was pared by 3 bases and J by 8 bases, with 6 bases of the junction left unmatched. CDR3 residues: CASSFRVGGGYTF. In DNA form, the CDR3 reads TGTGCCAGCAGTTTTAGGGTAGGGGGCGGCTACACCTTC.

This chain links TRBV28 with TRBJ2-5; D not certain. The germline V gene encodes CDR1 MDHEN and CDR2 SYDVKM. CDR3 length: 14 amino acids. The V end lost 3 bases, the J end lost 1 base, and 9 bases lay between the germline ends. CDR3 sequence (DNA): TGTGCCAGCAGTTTCAGTAGCCCCCAAGAGACCCAGTACTTC. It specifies CASSFSSPQETQYF.

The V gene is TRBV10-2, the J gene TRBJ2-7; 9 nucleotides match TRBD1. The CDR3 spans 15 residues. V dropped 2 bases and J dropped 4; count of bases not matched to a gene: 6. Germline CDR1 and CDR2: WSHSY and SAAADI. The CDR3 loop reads CASSETGGGLYEQYF. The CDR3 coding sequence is TGCGCCAGCAGTGAGACAGGGGGCGGTTTGTACGAGCAGTACTTC.

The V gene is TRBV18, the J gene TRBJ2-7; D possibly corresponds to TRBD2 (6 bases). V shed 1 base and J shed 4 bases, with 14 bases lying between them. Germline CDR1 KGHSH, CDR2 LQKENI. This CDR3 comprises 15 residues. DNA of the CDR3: TGTGCCAGCTCACCACTCCGGGACTTCTCTTACGAGCAGTACTTC. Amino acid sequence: CASSPLRDFSYEQYF.

This CDR3 reads CASSRGTGNDRPSTYEQYF. The CDR3 nucleotides read TGCGCCAGCAGCCGCGGGACAGGGAATGATCGGCCCTCGACATACGAGCAGTACTTC. V is TRBV4-3 and J is TRBJ2-7; 9 nucleotides align to TRBD1. Germline CDR1 reads LGHNA; CDR2 reads YSLEER. The junction had 20 bases not matched to a gene; V was cut back by 4 bases and J by 4 bases. The CDR3 spans 19 residues.

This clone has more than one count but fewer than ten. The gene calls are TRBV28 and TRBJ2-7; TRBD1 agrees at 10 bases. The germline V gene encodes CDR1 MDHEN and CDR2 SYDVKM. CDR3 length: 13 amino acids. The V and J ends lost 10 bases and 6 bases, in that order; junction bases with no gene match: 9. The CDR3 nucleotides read TGTGCCACCGACAGGGGGCTAGGCCTCGAGCAGTACTTC. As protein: CATDRGLGLEQYF.

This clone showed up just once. This CDR3 is CASSAQLARNNEQFF. CDR3 nucleotides: TGTGCCAGCAGCGCCCAACTAGCGAGAAACAATGAGCAGTTCTTC. The chain is built from TRBV9 and TRBJ2-1; TRBD2 matches 7 bases. Germline V gives CDR1 SGDLS, CDR2 YYNGEE. V gave up 3 bases and J gave up 5 bases; unmatched junction bases: 8. The CDR3 is made up of 15 amino acids.

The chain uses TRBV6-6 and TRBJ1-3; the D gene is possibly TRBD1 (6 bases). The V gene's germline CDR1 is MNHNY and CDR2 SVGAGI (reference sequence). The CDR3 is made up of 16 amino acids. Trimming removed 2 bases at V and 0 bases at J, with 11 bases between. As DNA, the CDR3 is TGTGCCAGCAGTTACCCCACAGGGATCTCTGGAAACACCATATATTTT. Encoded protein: CASSYPTGISGNTIYF.

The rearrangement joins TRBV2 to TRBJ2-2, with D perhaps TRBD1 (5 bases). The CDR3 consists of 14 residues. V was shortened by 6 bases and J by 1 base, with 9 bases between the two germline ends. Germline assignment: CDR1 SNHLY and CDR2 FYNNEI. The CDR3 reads CASRTTGNTGELFF. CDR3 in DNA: TGTGCCAGCAGGACAACAGGGAACACCGGGGAGCTGTTTTTT.

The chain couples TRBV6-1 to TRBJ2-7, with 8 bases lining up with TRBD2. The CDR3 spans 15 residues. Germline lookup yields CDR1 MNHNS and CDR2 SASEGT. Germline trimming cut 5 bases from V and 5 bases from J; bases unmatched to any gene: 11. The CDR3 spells CASSRGGTSFNEQYF. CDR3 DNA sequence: TGTGCCAGCAGTAGGGGGGGGACTAGTTTTAACGAGCAGTACTTC.

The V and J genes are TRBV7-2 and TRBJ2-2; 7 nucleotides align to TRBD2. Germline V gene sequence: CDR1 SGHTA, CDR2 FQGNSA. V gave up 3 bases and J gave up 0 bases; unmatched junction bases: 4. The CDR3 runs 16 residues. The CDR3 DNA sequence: TGTGCCAGCAGCTTCTTAGCGGGCGCGAACACCGGGGAGCTGTTTTTT. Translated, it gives CASSFLAGANTGELFF.

For the CDR3, the DNA is TGCGCCAGCAGCTTGGGATTAACCGGGACTGAAGCTTTCTTT. Translated: CASSLGLTGTEAFF. V usage is TRBV5-1 and J usage is TRBJ1-1, with D hard to call. The germline CDR1 and CDR2 sequences are SGHRS and YFSETQ. Trimming shortened V by 0 bases and J by 5 bases, and 11 bases separated the two germline ends. The CDR3 is 14 residues long.

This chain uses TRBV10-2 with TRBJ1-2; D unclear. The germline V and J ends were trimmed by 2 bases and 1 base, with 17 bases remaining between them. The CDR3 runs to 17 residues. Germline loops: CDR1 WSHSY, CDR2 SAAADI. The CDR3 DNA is TGCGCCAGCAGTGAGATTGTGGGGAGCACACGTAACTATGGCTACACCTTC. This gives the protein CASSEIVGSTRNYGYTF.

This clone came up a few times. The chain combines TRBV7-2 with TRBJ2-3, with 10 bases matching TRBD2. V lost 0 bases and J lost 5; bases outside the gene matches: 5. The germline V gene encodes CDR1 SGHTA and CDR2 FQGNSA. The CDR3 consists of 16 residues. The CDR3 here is CASSLAAGGPGDTQYF. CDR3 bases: TGTGCCAGCAGCTTAGCAGCGGGGGGGCCGGGAGATACGCAGTATTTT.

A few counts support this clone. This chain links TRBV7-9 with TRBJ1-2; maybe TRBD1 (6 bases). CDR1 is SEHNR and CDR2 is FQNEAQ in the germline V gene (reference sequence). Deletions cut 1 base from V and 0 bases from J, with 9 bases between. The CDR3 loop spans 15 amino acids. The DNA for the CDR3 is TGTGCCAGCAGCTTAGATGGGACACCTAACTATGGCTACACCTTC. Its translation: CASSLDGTPNYGYTF.

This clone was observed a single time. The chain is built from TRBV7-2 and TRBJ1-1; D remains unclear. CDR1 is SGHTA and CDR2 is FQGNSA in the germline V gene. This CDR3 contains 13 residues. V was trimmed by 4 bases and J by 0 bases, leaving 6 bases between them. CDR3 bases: TGTGCCAGCAGCTATACAGTGAACACTGAAGCTTTCTTT. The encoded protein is CASSYTVNTEAFF.

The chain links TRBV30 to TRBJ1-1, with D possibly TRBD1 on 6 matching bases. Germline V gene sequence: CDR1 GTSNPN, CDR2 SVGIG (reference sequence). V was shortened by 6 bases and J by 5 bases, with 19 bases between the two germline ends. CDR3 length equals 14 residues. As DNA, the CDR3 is TGTGCCTGCCAAGACGGGGGGCGCAGAACTGAAGCTTTCTTT. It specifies CACQDGGRRTEAFF.

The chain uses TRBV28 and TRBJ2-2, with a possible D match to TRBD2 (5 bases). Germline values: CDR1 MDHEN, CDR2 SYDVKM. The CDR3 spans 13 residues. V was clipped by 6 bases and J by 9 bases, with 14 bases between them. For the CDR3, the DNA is TGTGCCAGCAGCACCTTGACTACCAGGGAGCTGTTTTTT. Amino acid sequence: CASSTLTTRELFF.

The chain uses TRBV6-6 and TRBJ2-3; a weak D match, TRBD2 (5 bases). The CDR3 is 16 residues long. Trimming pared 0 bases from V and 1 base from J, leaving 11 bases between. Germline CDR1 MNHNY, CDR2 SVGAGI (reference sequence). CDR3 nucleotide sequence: TGTGCCAGCAGTTACTCAAGCGGCCTTCGCACAGATACGCAGTATTTT. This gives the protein CASSYSSGLRTDTQYF.

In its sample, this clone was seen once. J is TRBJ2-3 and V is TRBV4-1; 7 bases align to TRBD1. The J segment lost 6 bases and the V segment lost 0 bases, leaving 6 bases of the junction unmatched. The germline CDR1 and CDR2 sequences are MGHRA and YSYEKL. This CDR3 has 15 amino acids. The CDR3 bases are TGCGCCAGCAGCCAAGATGAGGGGGCAGTGGATACGCAGTATTTT. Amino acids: CASSQDEGAVDTQYF.

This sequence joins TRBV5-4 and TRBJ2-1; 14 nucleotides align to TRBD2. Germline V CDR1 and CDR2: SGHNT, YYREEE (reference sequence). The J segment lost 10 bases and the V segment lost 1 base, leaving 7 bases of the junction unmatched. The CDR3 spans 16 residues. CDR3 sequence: CASSLPPGLAGVEQFF. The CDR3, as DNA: TGTGCCAGCAGCTTGCCCCCGGGACTAGCGGGAGTGGAGCAGTTCTTC.

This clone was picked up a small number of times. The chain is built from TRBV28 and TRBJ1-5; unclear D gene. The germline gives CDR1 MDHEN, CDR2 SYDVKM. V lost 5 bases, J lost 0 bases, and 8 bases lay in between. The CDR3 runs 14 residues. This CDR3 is CASSPTDSNQPQHF. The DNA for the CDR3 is TGTGCCAGCAGTCCAACAGATAGCAATCAGCCCCAGCATTTT.

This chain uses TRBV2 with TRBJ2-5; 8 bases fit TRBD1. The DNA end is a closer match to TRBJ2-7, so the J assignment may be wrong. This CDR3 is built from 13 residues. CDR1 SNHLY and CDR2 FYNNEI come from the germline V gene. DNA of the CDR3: TGTGCCAGCAGTGCGGACAGGGCTCGCGAGCAGTACTTC. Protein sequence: CASSADRAREQYF.